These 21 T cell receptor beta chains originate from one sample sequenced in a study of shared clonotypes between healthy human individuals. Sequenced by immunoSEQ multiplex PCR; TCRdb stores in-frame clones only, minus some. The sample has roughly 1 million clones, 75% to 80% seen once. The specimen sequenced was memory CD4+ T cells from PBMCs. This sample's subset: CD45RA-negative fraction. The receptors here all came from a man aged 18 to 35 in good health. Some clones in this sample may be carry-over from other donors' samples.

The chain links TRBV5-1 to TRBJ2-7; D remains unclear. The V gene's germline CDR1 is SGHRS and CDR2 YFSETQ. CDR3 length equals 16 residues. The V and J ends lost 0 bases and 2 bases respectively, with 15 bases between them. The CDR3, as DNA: TGCGCCAGCAGCTTGGGCCATTCAGCCCCGGCCTACGAGCAGTACTTC. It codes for CASSLGHSAPAYEQYF.

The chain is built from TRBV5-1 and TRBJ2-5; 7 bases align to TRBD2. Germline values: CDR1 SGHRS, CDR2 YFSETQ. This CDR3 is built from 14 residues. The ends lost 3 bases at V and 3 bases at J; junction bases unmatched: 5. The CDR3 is CASSSAGWEETQYF. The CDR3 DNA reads TGCGCCAGCAGCTCAGCGGGATGGGAAGAGACCCAGTACTTC.

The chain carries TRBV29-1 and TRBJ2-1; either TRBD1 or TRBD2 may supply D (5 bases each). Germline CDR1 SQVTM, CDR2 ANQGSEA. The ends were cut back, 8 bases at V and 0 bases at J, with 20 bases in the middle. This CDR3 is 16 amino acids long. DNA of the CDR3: TGCAGCTCCATGAGATCCCAGGGAGACTCCTACAATGAGCAGTTCTTC. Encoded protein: CSSMRSQGDSYNEQFF.

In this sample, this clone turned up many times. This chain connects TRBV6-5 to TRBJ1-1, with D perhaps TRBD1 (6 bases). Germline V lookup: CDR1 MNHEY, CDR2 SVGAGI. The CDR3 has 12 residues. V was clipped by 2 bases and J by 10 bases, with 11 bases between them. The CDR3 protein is CASSYRGGRAFF. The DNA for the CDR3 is TGTGCCAGCAGTTACCGGGGGGGGCGAGCTTTCTTT.

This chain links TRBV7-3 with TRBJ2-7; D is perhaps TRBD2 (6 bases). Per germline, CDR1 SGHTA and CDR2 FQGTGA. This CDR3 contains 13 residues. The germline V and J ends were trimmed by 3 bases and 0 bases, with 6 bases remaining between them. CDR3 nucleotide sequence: TGTGCCAGCAGCTTCGGGAGCTCCTACGAGCAGTACTTC. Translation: CASSFGSSYEQYF.

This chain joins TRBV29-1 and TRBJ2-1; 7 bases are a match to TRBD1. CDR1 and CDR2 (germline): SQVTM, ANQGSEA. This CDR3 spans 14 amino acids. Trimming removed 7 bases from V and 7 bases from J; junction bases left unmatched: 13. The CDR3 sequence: CSAATGRRANEQFF. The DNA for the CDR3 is TGCAGCGCGGCGACAGGGCGGCGTGCGAATGAGCAGTTCTTC.

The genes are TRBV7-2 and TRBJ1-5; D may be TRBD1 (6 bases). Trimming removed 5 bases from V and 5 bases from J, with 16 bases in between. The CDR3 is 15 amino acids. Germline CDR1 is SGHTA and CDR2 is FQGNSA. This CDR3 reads CASSGGAPPYQPQHF. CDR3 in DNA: TGTGCCAGCAGCGGGGGCGCCCCCCCCTATCAGCCCCAGCATTTT.

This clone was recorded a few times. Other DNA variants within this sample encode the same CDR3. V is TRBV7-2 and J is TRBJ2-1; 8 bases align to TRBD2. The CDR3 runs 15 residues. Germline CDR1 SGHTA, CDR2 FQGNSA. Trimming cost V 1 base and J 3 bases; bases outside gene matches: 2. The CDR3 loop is CASSLVLADYNEQFF. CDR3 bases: TGTGCCAGCAGCTTAGTACTAGCGGACTACAATGAGCAGTTCTTC.

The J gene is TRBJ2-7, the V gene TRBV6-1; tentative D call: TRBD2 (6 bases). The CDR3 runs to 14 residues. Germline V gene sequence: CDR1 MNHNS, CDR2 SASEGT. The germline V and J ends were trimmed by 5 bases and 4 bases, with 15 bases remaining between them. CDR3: CASSRPGLQYEQYF. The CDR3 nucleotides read TGTGCCAGCAGTAGACCGGGACTCCAGTACGAGCAGTACTTC.

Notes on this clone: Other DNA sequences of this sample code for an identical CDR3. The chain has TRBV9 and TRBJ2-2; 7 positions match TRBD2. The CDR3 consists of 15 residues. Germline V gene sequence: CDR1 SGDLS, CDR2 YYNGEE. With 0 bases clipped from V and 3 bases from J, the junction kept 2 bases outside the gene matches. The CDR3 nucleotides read TGTGCCAGCAGCGTAGGTCTAGCGGACACCGGGGAGCTGTTTTTT. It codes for CASSVGLADTGELFF. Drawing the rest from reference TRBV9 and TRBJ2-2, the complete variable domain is DSGVTQTPKHLITATGQRVTLRCSPRSGDLSVYWYQQSLDQGLQFLIQYYNGEERAKGNILERFSAQQFPDLHSELNLSSLELGDSALYFCASSVGLADTGELFFGEGSRLTVL.

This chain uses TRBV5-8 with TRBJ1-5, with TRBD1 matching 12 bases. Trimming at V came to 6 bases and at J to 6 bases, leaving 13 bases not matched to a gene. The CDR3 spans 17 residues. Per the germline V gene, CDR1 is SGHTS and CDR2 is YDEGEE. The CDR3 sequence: CASTKYLRDRGLQPQHF. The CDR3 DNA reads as TGTGCCAGCACCAAGTACTTGCGGGACAGGGGGCTTCAGCCCCAGCATTTT. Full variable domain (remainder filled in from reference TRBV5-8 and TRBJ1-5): EAGVTQSPTHLIKTRGQQATLRCSPISGHTSVYWYQQALGLGLQFLLWYDEGEERNRGNFPPRFSGRQFPNYSSELNVNALELEDSALYLCASTKYLRDRGLQPQHFGDGTRLSIL.

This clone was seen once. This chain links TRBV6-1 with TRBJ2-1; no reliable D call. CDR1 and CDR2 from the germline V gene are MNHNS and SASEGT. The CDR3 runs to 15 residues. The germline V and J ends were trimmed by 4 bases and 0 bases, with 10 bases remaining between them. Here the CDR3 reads CASSGTRSSYNEQFF. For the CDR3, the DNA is TGTGCCAGCAGTGGTACAAGGAGCTCCTACAATGAGCAGTTCTTC.

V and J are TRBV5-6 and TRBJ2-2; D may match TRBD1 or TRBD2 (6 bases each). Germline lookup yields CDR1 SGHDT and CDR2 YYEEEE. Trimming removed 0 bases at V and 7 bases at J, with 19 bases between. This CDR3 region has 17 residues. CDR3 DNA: TGTGCCAGCAGCTTGGACGGGGGCGGCGTACAGTACGGGGAGCTGTTTTTT. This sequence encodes CASSLDGGGVQYGELFF.

CDR3 nucleotides: TGTGCCAGCAGTCCTCAGGGCGGGAGGTATGAAAAACTGTTTTTT. Translating it yields CASSPQGGRYEKLFF. The chain uses TRBV2 and TRBJ1-4, with D tentatively TRBD1 (5 bases). The V gene's germline CDR1 is SNHLY and CDR2 FYNNEI. V lost 5 bases and J 6 bases, leaving 16 bases between the germline ends. The CDR3 consists of 15 residues.

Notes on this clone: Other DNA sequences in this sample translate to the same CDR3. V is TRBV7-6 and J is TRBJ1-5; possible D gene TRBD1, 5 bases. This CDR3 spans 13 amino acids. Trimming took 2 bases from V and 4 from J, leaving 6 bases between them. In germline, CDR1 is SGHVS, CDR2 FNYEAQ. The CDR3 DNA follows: TGTGCCAGCAGCTTATCAGGGAATCAGCCCCAGCATTTT. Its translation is CASSLSGNQPQHF.

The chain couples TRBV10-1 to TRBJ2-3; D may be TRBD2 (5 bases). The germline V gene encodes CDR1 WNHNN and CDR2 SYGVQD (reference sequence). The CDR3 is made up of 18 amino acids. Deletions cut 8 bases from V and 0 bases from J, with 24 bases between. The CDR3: CASHVQKCGGPSTDTQYF. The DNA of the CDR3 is TGCGCCAGCCACGTACAAAAATGCGGCGGGCCTAGCACAGATACGCAGTATTTT.

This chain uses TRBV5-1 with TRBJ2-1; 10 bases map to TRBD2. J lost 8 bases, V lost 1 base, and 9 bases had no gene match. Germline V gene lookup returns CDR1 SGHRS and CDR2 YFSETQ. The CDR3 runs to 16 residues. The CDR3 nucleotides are TGCGCCAGCAGCTTGTTAGCGGGAGGACTGGGCGATGAGCAGTTCTTC. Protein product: CASSLLAGGLGDEQFF.

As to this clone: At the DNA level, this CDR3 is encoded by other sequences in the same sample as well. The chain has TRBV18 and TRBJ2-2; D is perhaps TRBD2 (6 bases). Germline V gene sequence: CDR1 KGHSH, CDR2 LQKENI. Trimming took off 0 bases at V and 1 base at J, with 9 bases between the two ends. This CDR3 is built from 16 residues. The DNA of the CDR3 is TGTGCCAGCTCACCACCTAGCGGATTGAACACCGGGGAGCTGTTTTTT. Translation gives CASSPPSGLNTGELFF.

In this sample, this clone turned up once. The CDR3 spells CASSFSGQLHYEQYF. DNA for the CDR3: TGTGCCAGCAGCTTTTCAGGGCAACTTCACTACGAGCAGTACTTC. The chain couples TRBV5-4 to TRBJ2-7; tentative D call: TRBD1 (5 bases). This CDR3 spans 15 amino acids. Looked up from germline, CDR1 is SGHNT and CDR2 is YYREEE (reference sequence). The germline V and J ends were trimmed by 2 bases and 3 bases, with 15 bases remaining between them. The full variable domain, completed using reference TRBV5-4 and TRBJ2-7, is ETGVTQSPTHLIKTRGQQVTLRCSSQSGHNTVSWYQQALGQGPQFIFQYYREEENGRGNFPPRFSGLQFPNYSSELNVNALELDDSALYLCASSFSGQLHYEQYFGPGTRLTVT.

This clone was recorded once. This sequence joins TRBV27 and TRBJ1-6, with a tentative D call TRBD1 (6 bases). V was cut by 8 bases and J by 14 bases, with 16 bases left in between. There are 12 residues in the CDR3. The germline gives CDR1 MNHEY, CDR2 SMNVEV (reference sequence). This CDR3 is CASSRGAGALHF. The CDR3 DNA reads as TGTGCCAGCTCCCGGGGGGCCGGCGCCCTCCACTTT.

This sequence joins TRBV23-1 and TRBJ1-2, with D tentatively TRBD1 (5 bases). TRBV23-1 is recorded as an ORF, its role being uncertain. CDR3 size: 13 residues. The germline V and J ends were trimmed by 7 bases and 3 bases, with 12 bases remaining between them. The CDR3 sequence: CASNMGVDYGYTF. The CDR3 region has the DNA TGCGCCAGCAACATGGGGGTGGACTATGGCTACACCTTC.